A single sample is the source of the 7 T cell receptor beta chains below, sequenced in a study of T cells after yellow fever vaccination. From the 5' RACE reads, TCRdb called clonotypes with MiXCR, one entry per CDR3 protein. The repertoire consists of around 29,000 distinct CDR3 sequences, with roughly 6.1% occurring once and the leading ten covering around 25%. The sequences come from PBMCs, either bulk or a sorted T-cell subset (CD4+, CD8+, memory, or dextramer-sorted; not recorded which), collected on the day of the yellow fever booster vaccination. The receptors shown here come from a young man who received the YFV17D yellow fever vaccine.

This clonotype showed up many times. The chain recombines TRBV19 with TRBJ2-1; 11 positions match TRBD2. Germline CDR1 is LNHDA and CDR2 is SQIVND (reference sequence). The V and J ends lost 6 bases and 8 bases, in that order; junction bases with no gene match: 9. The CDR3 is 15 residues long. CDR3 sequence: CASSPIAGGPDEQFF. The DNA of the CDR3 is TGTGCCAGTAGCCCAATAGCGGGAGGGCCCGATGAGCAGTTCTTC.

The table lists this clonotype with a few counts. The CDR3 reads CASSDRGEVDEQYF. Written as DNA, the CDR3 is TGTGCCAGCAGTGACAGGGGGGAGGTCGACGAGCAGTACTTC. The rearrangement joins TRBV6-1 to TRBJ2-7; a weak D match, TRBD1 (7 bases). Trimming stripped 3 bases from V and 5 bases from J, with 14 bases between. The CDR3 extends over 14 amino acids. Germline V CDR1 and CDR2: MNHNS, SASEGT.

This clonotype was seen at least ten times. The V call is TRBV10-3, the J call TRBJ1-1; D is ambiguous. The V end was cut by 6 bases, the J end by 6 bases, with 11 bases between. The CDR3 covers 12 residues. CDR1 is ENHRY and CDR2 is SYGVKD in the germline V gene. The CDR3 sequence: CAIRPREAEAFF. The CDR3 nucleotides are TGTGCCATCAGGCCAAGGGAAGCTGAAGCTTTCTTT.

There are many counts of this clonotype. CDR3 DNA: TGTGCCAGCACCGCCTGGGTGTTCGGGGCCCCGAACACTGAAGCTTTCTTT. Translated: CASTAWVFGAPNTEAFF. The V call is TRBV5-4, the J call TRBJ1-1; TRBD1 might be the D (5 bases). The CDR3 is 17 residues long. V lost 6 bases, J lost 1 base, and 22 bases lay in between. Looked up from germline, CDR1 is SGHNT and CDR2 is YYREEE (reference sequence).

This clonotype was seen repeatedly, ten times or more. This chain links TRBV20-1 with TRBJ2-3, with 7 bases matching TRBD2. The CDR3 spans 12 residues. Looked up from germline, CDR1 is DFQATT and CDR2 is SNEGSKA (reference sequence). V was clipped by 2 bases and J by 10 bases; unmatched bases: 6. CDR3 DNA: TGCAGTGCTAGATTTGCGGGAGACCCGCAGTATTTT. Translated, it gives CSARFAGDPQYF.

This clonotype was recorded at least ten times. CDR3 sequence: CASSLFSGGNTGELFF. The CDR3, as DNA: TGTGCCAGCAGCTTATTCAGCGGGGGGAACACCGGGGAGCTGTTTTTT. The chain has TRBV6-5 and TRBJ2-2; 8 nucleotides match TRBD2. After removal of 6 bases from V and 1 base from J, the junction contained 7 bases not matched to a gene. This CDR3 is built from 16 residues. CDR1 and CDR2 from the germline V gene are MNHEY and SVGAGI.

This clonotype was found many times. The CDR3 region is CASTLKGKFRGEQFF. CDR3 in DNA: TGTGCCAGCACCCTAAAGGGAAAATTTCGGGGTGAGCAGTTCTTC. The chain links TRBV21-1 to TRBJ2-1. TRBV21-1 is an annotated pseudogene. The CDR3 loop spans 15 amino acids.